What follows is one TCR beta chain and its context. The data were obtained in a study of CD8 T cells in Susac syndrome. With random hexamers, reverse transcription was performed on about 0.45 to 1 ug of RNA. TCRdb recomputed calls from the immunoSEQ multiplex PCR reads with MiXCR, one row per CDR3 protein. The data show around 190,000 distinct CDR3 sequences, approximately 93% seen once. The CDR3 length is 15 residues. V lost 8 bases and J lost 5, with 18 bases in between. The origin of this receptor is a human donor in good health. This chain joins TRBV12-3 or TRBV12-4 and TRBJ2-2, with D perhaps matching TRBD2 (5 bases). Sequences were obtained from CD4+ T cells from PBMCs. CDR3 nucleotides: TGTGCCAGCTCCAAGGAGGTGTCCTTGACCGGGGAGCTGTTTTTT. As protein: CASSKEVSLTGELFF.